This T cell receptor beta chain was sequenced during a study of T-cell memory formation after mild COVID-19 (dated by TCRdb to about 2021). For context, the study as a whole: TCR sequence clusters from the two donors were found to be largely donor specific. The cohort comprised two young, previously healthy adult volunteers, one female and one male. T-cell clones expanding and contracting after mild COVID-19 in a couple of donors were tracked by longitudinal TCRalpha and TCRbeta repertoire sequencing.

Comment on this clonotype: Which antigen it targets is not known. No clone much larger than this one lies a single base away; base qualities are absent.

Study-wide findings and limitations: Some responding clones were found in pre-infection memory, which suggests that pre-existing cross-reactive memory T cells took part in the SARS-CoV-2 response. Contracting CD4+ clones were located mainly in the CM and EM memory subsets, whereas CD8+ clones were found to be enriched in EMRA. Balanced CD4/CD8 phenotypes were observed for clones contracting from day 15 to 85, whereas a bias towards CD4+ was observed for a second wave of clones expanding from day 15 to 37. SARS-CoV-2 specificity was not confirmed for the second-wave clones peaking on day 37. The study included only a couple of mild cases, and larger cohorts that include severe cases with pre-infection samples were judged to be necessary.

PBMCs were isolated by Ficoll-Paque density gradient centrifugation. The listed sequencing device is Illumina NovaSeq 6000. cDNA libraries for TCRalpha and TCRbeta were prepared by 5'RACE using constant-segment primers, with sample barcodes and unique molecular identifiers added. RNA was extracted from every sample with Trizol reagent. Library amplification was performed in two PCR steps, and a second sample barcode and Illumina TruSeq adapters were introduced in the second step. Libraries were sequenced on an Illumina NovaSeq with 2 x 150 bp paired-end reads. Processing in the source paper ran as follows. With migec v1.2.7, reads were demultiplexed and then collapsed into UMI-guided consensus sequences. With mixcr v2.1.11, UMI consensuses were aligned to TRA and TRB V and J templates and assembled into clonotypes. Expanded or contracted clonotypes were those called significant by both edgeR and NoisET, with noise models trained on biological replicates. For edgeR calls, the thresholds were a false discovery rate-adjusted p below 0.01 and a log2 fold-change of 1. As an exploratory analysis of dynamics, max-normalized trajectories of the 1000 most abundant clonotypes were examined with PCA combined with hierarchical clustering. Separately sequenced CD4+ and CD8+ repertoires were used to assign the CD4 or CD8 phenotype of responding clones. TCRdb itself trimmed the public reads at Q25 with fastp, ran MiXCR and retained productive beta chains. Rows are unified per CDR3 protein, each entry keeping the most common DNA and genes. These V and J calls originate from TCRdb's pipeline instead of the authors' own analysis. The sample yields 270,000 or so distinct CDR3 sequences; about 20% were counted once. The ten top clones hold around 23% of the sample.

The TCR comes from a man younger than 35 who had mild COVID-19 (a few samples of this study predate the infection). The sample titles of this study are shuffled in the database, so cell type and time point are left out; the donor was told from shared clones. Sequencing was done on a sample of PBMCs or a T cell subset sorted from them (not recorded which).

The CDR3 protein: CASSLDRQQETQYF. The DNA sequence is TGTGCCAGCAGCTTAGATCGGCAGCAAGAGACCCAGTACTTC. The rearrangement joined TRBV11-2 to TRBJ2-5; no confident D gene assignment can be made. The germline V gene specifies SGHAT as CDR1 and FQNNGV as CDR2. V lost 0 bases and J lost 2 bases; the stretch between them is 7 bases long. The CDR3 runs 14 residues from the cysteine to the phenylalanine. Kept here is only the CDR3 DNA, which spans 42 bases and is read in frame from base 1.